This T cell receptor beta chain was captured by sequencing in a study of OX40 agonist ivuxolimab in advanced cancers. Study-wide background: Enrolled patients in dose escalation had cancers that were hepatocellular carcinoma, melanoma, renal cell or head and neck cancer. Three dose-escalation patients had partial responses: one with hepatocellular carcinoma and two with cutaneous melanoma.

V shed 4 bases, J shed 5 bases, and the junction held 7 bases outside the gene matches. Germline V gives CDR1 SGDLS, CDR2 YYNGEE. The CDR3 covers 14 residues. Clones were sequenced by immunoSEQ multiplex PCR, and TCRdb holds only the in-frame ones, with some missing. The sample lists under 20,000 clones; nearly 85% were seen once. J is TRBJ2-7 and V is TRBV9; TRBD2 aligns across 9 bases. The source was CD4+ or CD8+ T cells sorted from blood, collected in a trial of the OX40 agonist ivuxolimab. This clonotype originated in an adult with an advanced solid tumor such as melanoma, head and neck, liver or kidney cancer. Here the CDR3 reads CASSPGLALDEQYF. DNA of the CDR3: TGTGCCAGCAGCCCGGGACTAGCTCTCGACGAGCAGTACTTC.